This TCR beta chain derives from a study of cytomegalovirus exposure and HLA in healthy donors. Worth noting for this clone: Its antigen is undetermined.

This CDR3 is built from 13 residues. Germline V lookup: CDR1 MDHEN, CDR2 SYDVKM. The V gene lost 6 bases and the J gene lost 8 bases, with 14 bases spanning the gap. Study-wide findings and caveats: Later analysis reportedly placed an Asian-associated ancestry cluster below the roughly 600-donor mean in N-insertions. Common viral pathogens seemed to be connected with several of the most significant clusters, according to a later analysis. There were some V segments, including TRBV6-2 and TRBV6-3, excluded as indistinguishable. Productive rates of about 90% or about 30% were seen for most TCR beta V segments in an earlier analysis.

The PCR made use of 60 Vbeta and 13 Jbeta primers. Method: immunoSEQ multiplex PCR; TCRdb's copy keeps in-frame clones and lacks some. Among 220,000 or so clones listed, 79% were seen once. V is TRBV28 and J is TRBJ2-1, with a weak D call TRBD2 (6 bases). This receptor was obtained from a middle-aged man in good health and CMV-seronegative. The material sequenced was PBMCs. CDR3 amino acids: CASSRDSRDEQFF. CDR3 in DNA: TGTGCCAGCAGCAGGGACTCCCGGGATGAGCAGTTCTTC.